These 25 T cell receptor beta chains were all obtained from the same sample, sequenced in a study of T cells in Graves' hyperthyroidism and ophthalmopathy. TCR beta CDR3 region amplification was performed from RNA transcripts. The HTBI primer set drove a first-round RT-PCR of the TCR CDR3. TCRdb itself ran the multiplex PCR reads through MiXCR, one entry per CDR3 protein. The sample gives roughly 420,000 distinct CDR3 sequences, around 14% of which show up once; roughly 8% is in the top ten. Sample: blood. All receptors derive from a young woman with Graves' hyperthyroidism.

This sequence joins TRBV20-1 and TRBJ2-7; D might be TRBD1 or TRBD2, each matching 7 bases. The V end lost 4 bases, the J end lost 5 bases, and 18 bases lay between the germline ends. The germline V gene encodes CDR1 DFQATT and CDR2 SNEGSKA (reference sequence). This CDR3 is built from 14 residues. The CDR3, as DNA: TGCAGTGCTACGGACAGGCGGGGGTCCCACGAGCAGTACTTC. As protein: CSATDRRGSHEQYF.

This clonotype was observed many times. The chain is built from TRBV9 and TRBJ2-7; 11 bases line up with TRBD2. The CDR3 loop spans 15 amino acids. Trimming removed 3 bases from V and 2 bases from J; junction bases left unmatched: 4. The germline CDR1 and CDR2 sequences are SGDLS and YYNGEE. Written as DNA, the CDR3 is TGTGCCAGCAGCGCAACTAGCGGGGGAGCCTACGAGCAGTACTTC. This encodes CASSATSGGAYEQYF.

In its sample, this clonotype was seen many times. The gene calls are TRBV9 and TRBJ2-1, with 10 bases identical to TRBD2. CDR1 is SGDLS, CDR2 YYNGEE, per germline. Losses at the gene ends were 1 base for V and 3 bases for J; bases not matched to a gene: 4. The CDR3 has 16 amino acids. DNA for the CDR3: TGTGCCAGCAGCGTACAAGCGGGAGGGGACTACAATGAGCAGTTCTTC. Translating gives CASSVQAGGDYNEQFF.

This clonotype has ten or more counts. This chain uses TRBV5-1 with TRBJ2-7; perhaps D is TRBD1 or TRBD2 (5 bases each). With 6 bases removed from V and 0 bases from J, the gap between germline ends came to 16 bases. Germline lookup yields CDR1 SGHRS and CDR2 YFSETQ. The CDR3 sequence is 15 residues long. The CDR3 nucleotides read TGCGCCAGCACCCCCCGGGACGGAGGCTCCTACGAGCAGTACTTC. This translates into CASTPRDGGSYEQYF.

The table lists this clonotype with many counts. The chain combines TRBV27 with TRBJ2-1; 10 bases are shared with TRBD2. Per the germline V gene, CDR1 is MNHEY and CDR2 is SMNVEV (reference sequence). This CDR3 is built from 15 residues. Trimming cost V 3 bases and J 7 bases; bases outside gene matches: 6. CDR3 nucleotide sequence: TGTGCCAGCAGTTTTGAGCGGGAGGGCATGAATGAGCAGTTCTTC. Residues: CASSFEREGMNEQFF.

This clonotype was detected a few times. A read error may be the cause here, since a much bigger clone is one base away. The V and J genes are TRBV28 and TRBJ1-1; a possible D gene is TRBD1 (5 bases). CDR1 and CDR2 from the germline V gene are MDHEN and SYDVKM. This CDR3 spans 15 amino acids. Here the CDR3 DNA reads TGTGCCAGCAGTGTAACCGGGACCTTCCACACTGAAGCTTCCTTT. Translated: CASSVTGTFHTEASF.

This clonotype was recorded many times. The chain has TRBV11-3 and TRBJ2-5; the D gene is possibly TRBD2 (5 bases). V lost 4 bases, J lost 3 bases, and 12 bases lay in between. The germline V gene encodes CDR1 SGHNT and CDR2 YENEEA. The CDR3 runs 14 residues. The CDR3 sequence is CASSSPGVEETQYF. The CDR3 nucleotides are TGTGCCAGCAGCTCACCCGGGGTAGAAGAGACCCAGTACTTC.

The table lists this clonotype with many counts. The chain uses TRBV27 and TRBJ2-7; TRBD2 matches 8 bases. Germline trimming cut 5 bases from V and 3 bases from J; bases unmatched to any gene: 6. Germline CDR1 is MNHEY and CDR2 is SMNVEV (reference sequence). CDR3 size: 14 residues. CDR3 bases: TGTGCCAGCAGTAGGATCAGCGGGGGCTACGAGCAGTACTTC. Translating it yields CASSRISGGYEQYF.

The chain links TRBV20-1 to TRBJ2-7; possible D gene TRBD1, 6 bases. CDR1 is DFQATT, CDR2 SNEGSKA, per germline (reference sequence). V was pared by 3 bases and J by 4 bases, with 7 bases between. The CDR3 length is 11 residues. The CDR3 is CSARTGYEQYF. In DNA form, the CDR3 reads TGCAGTGCTAGGACAGGTTACGAGCAGTACTTC.

This clonotype was seen at least ten times. V is TRBV2 and J is TRBJ2-3; 8 bases line up with TRBD2. This CDR3 comprises 13 residues. Germline assignment: CDR1 SNHLY and CDR2 FYNNEI. After removal of 4 bases from V and 8 bases from J, the junction contained 5 bases not matched to a gene. The CDR3 nucleotides are TGTGCCAGCAGTGCCAGGGCGGGGGGTACGCAGTATTTT. It specifies CASSARAGGTQYF.

This chain uses TRBV20-1 with TRBJ1-1; no reliable D call. The CDR3 has 11 residues. The germline V gene encodes CDR1 DFQATT and CDR2 SNEGSKA (reference sequence). V lost 6 bases to trimming and J lost 8 bases, with 13 bases between them. This CDR3 reads CSAERENEAFF. Written as DNA, the CDR3 is TGCAGTGCGGAGCGGGAAAACGAAGCTTTCTTT.

The chain employs TRBV5-1 and TRBJ1-3; D gene ambiguous. Germline V gives CDR1 SGHRS, CDR2 YFSETQ. V gave up 3 bases and J gave up 4 bases, with 11 bases separating them. The CDR3 has 14 residues. The CDR3 protein is CASSSTELGNTIYF. The DNA of the CDR3 is TGCGCCAGCAGCTCGACGGAATTGGGAAACACCATATATTTT.

The genes are TRBV20-1 and TRBJ1-4; a weak D match, TRBD1 (6 bases). CDR1 is DFQATT, CDR2 SNEGSKA, per germline (reference sequence). The CDR3 is 13 residues long. V lost 3 bases and J 3 bases, leaving 8 bases between the germline ends. CDR3 in amino acids: CSARDRPNEKLFF. The DNA for the CDR3 is TGCAGTGCTAGGGACAGACCTAATGAAAAACTGTTTTTT.

This clonotype was seen ten or more times. The J gene is TRBJ2-1, the V gene TRBV20-1; D may be TRBD1 or TRBD2 (5 bases each). Germline values: CDR1 DFQATT, CDR2 SNEGSKA (reference sequence). The CDR3 loop spans 14 amino acids. V shed 3 bases and J shed 3 bases, with 12 bases lying between them. The CDR3, as DNA: TGCAGTGCTAGGGGGACCGCCGGCTACAATGAGCAGTTCTTC. This codes for CSARGTAGYNEQFF.

In its sample, this clonotype was seen many times. J is TRBJ1-6 and V is TRBV2; TRBD1 matches 7 bases. Germline loops: CDR1 SNHLY, CDR2 FYNNEI. CDR3 length: 18 residues. The V gene end was trimmed by 5 bases and the J gene end by 4 bases; junction bases not matched to a gene: 14. CDR3 protein: CASSNTGARRQYNSPLHF. CDR3 in DNA: TGTGCCAGCAGTAACACAGGGGCCCGGCGGCAGTATAATTCACCCCTCCACTTT.

The table lists this clonotype with many counts. The chain couples TRBV5-1 to TRBJ2-1, with D possibly matching TRBD2 (6 bases). This CDR3 is 13 amino acids long. From germline, CDR1 is SGHRS and CDR2 YFSETQ. The V end lost 8 bases, the J end lost 5 bases, and 14 bases lay between the germline ends. The CDR3 region has the DNA TGCGCCAGTTGGGGCGGAGGGAACAATGAGCAGTTCTTC. Protein product: CASWGGGNNEQFF.

V and J are TRBV5-1 and TRBJ2-3; either TRBD1 or TRBD2 may fit D (5 bases each). CDR1 SGHRS and CDR2 YFSETQ come from the germline V gene. The CDR3 consists of 15 residues. V was cut by 1 base and J by 4 bases, with 13 bases left in between. In nucleotides, the CDR3 is TGCGCCAGCAGCTTGCGGCCGGGACCGTCAGATACGCAGTATTTT. As protein: CASSLRPGPSDTQYF.

This clonotype occurred many times. The rearrangement joins TRBV18 to TRBJ1-4, with D perhaps TRBD1 (6 bases). CDR1 and CDR2 (germline): KGHSH, LQKENI. The CDR3 runs 16 residues. Trimming pared 3 bases from V and 6 bases from J, leaving 17 bases between. CDR3 in amino acids: CASSPQQGSRDEKLFF. In nucleotides, the CDR3 is TGTGCCAGCTCACCCCAGCAGGGGTCCAGGGATGAAAAACTGTTTTTT.

In this sample, this clonotype turned up many times. V gene TRBV2 combines with J gene TRBJ2-1, with D possibly TRBD2 on 6 matching bases. Germline V gives CDR1 SNHLY, CDR2 FYNNEI. The CDR3 totals 15 residues. V was shortened by 2 bases and J by 3 bases, with 11 bases between the two germline ends. CDR3 coding DNA: TGTGCCAGCAGTGAACGGCGGGGTGACTACAATGAGCAGTTCTTC. Amino acids: CASSERRGDYNEQFF.

The sample holds a few counts of this clonotype. CDR3 residues: CASSPTSDTGELFF. The CDR3 DNA follows: TGTGCCAGCAGTCCGACTAGCGATACCGGGGAGCTGTTTTTT. This chain connects TRBV6-2 or TRBV6-3 to TRBJ2-2, with 8 bases identical to TRBD2. Germline V lookup: CDR1 MNHEY, CDR2 SVGEGT. There are 14 residues in the CDR3. V dropped 5 bases and J dropped 5; count of bases not matched to a gene: 4.

A note on this clonotype: One end of the junction does not line up with germline, which may come from a read error. The chain has TRBV4-1 and TRBJ2-3; 7 bases line up with TRBD1. The germline V gene encodes CDR1 MGHRA and CDR2 YSYEKL. The CDR3 spans 15 residues. The CDR3 region has the DNA TGTGCCAGCAGCGAACAGGGGTCTGGCACAGATACGCAGTATTTT. It yields the protein CASSEQGSGTDTQYF.

V gene TRBV9 combines with J gene TRBJ2-1; 8 nucleotides match TRBD2. This CDR3 is 16 amino acids long. V shed 3 bases, J shed 0 bases, and the junction held 5 bases outside the gene matches. CDR1 is SGDLS, CDR2 YYNGEE, per germline. The CDR3: CASSAGGVLSYNEQFF. DNA for the CDR3: TGTGCCAGCAGCGCGGGGGGGGTTCTCTCCTACAATGAGCAGTTCTTC.

This clonotype was found many times. The rearrangement joins TRBV11-3 to TRBJ1-2; 7 positions match TRBD1. The CDR3 consists of 16 residues. The V segment lost 0 bases and the J segment 4 bases; nucleotides outside the gene matches: 8. Looked up from germline, CDR1 is SGHNT and CDR2 is YENEEA. The CDR3 coding sequence is TGTGCCAGCAGCTTAGAGACAGGGAGCGAGAGCTATGGCTACACCTTC. Translated, it gives CASSLETGSESYGYTF.

This chain uses TRBV18 with TRBJ2-6; D remains unclear. The V and J ends lost 6 bases and 0 bases respectively, with 18 bases between them. CDR1 and CDR2 from the germline V gene are KGHSH and LQKENI. This CDR3 is 18 amino acids long. The CDR3 reads CASSEIPRAYSGANVLTF. As DNA, the CDR3 is TGTGCCAGCTCCGAGATACCTAGGGCCTACTCTGGGGCCAACGTCCTGACTTTC.

At least ten counts were recorded for this clonotype. This chain connects TRBV4-1 to TRBJ2-1; perhaps TRBD1 as D (6 bases). Germline V gene sequence: CDR1 MGHRA, CDR2 YSYEKL. The CDR3 is 13 amino acids. With 4 bases removed from V and 4 bases from J, the gap between germline ends came to 8 bases. The CDR3 loop is CASSRQAYNEQFF. The CDR3, as DNA: TGCGCCAGCAGCCGACAGGCATACAATGAGCAGTTCTTC.